This T cell receptor beta chain was captured in a study of Ad26.COV2.S vaccination and SARS-CoV-2 variants. Findings and caveats of the study: Compared with placebo recipients, vaccine recipients had higher spike-specific TCR breadth.

The CDR3 extends over 16 amino acids. Germline CDR1 and CDR2: MDHEN and SYDVKM. V was pared by 3 bases and J by 0 bases, with 12 bases between. Treatment meaning: around 19 received Ad26.COV2.S at low or high dose, single or two shots; several received placebo; per-sample allocation not given. Specimen acquisition occurred on day 63 following the initial vaccine or placebo injection. Concerning this clone: Its target is not known.

TCRdb's copy holds only in-frame clones and misses some; the assay was immunoSEQ multiplex PCR. The sample lists 400,000 to 500,000 clones, roughly 90% seen once, with less than 4.5% in the top ten. Sequencing used peripheral blood, obtained in a trial of Ad26.COV2.S vaccine versus placebo. The chain links TRBV28 to TRBJ2-4; D not certain. This TCR derives from a person between 18 and 65 years old who received the Ad26.COV2.S COVID-19 vaccine or a placebo. The CDR3 coding sequence is TGTGCCAGCAGTTTGTATGTAAGACTAGCCAAAAACATTCAGTACTTC. Its protein product is CASSLYVRLAKNIQYF.